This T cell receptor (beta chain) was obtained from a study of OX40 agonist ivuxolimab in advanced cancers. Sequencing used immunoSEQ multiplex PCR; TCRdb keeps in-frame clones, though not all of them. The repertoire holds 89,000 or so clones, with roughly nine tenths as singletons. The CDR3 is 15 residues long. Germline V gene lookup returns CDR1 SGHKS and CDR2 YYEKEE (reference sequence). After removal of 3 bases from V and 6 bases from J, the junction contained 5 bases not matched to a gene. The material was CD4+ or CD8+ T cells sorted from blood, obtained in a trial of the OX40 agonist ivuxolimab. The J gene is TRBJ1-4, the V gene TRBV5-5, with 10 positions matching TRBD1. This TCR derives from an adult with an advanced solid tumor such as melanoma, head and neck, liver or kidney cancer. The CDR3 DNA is TGTGCCAGCAGCTCGCCCGGGACAGGGGATGAAAAACTGTTTTTT. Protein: CASSSPGTGDEKLFF. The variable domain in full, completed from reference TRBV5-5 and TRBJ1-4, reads DAGVTQSPTHLIKTRGQQVTLRCSPISGHKSVSWYQQVLGQGPQFIFQYYEKEERGRGNFPDRFSARQFPNYSSELNVNALLLGDSALYLCASSSPGTGDEKLFFGSGTQLSVL.